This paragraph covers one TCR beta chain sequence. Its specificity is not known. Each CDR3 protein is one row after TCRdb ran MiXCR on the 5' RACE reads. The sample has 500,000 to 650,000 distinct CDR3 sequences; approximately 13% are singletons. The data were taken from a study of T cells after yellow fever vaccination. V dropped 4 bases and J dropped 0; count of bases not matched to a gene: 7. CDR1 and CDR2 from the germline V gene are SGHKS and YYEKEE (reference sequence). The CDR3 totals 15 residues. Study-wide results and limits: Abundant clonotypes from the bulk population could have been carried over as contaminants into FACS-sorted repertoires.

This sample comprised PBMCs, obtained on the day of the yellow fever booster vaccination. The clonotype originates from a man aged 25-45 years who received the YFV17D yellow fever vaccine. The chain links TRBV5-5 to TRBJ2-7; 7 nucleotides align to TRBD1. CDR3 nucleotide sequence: TGTGCCAGCAGCCCTACAGGGGCAAGCTCCTACGAGCAGTACTTC. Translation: CASSPTGASSYEQYF.